The sequence of this TCR beta chain was determined in a study of T cells in Graves' hyperthyroidism and ophthalmopathy. Under 3 months was the duration of disease in ophthalmopathy patients, who also had a Clinical Activity Score of at least 3 and a NOSPECS grade of at least 4. The CDR3 has 14 amino acids. From germline, CDR1 is SNHLY and CDR2 FYNNEI. Between the trimmed V and J ends, which lost 7 bases and 3 bases, there was a span of 15 bases. This clonotype showed up just a few times. Amplification of TCR beta CDR3 regions used RNA as the template. TCR CDR3 regions were first amplified by RT-PCR with HTBI primers. TCRdb ran MiXCR on the multiplex PCR reads and lists one entry per CDR3 protein. The data hold about 610,000 distinct CDR3 sequences, with roughly 14% observed a single time.

This sequence originates from a woman in her 40s with Graves' ophthalmopathy. V usage is TRBV2 and J usage is TRBJ2-5; weak D call: TRBD1 (7 bases). The sequenced material came from blood. DNA for the CDR3: TGTGCCAGCAACCAGGGGGGCTGGAAAGAGACCCAGTACTTC. As protein: CASNQGGWKETQYF.